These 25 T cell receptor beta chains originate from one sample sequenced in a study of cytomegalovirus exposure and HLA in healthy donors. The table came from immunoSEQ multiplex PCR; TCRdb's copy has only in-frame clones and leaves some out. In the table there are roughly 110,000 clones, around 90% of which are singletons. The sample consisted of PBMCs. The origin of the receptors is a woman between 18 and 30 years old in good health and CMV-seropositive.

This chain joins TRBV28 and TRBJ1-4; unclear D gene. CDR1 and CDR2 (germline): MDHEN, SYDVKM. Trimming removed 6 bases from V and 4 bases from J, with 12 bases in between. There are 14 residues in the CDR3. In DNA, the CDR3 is TGTGCCAGCAGCCCTAGACGGAGTAATGAAAAACTGTTTTTT. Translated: CASSPRRSNEKLFF.

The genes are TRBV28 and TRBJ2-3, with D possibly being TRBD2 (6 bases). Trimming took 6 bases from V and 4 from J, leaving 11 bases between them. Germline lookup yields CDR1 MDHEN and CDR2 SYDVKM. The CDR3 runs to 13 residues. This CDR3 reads CASRPGVADTQYF. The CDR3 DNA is TGTGCCAGCAGGCCGGGAGTCGCAGATACGCAGTATTTT. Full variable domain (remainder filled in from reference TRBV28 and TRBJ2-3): DVKVTQSSRYLVKRTGEKVFLECVQDMDHENMFWYRQDPGLGLRLIYFSYDVKMKEKGDIPEGYSVSREKKERFSLILESASTNQTSMYLCASRPGVADTQYFGPGTRLTVL.

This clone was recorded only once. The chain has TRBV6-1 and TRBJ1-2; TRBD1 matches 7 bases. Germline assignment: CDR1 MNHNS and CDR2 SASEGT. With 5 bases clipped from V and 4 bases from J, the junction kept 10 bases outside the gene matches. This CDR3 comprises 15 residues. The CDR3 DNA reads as TGTGCCAGCAGTATTAACCGGGACAGCAGCTATGGCTACACCTTC. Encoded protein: CASSINRDSSYGYTF.

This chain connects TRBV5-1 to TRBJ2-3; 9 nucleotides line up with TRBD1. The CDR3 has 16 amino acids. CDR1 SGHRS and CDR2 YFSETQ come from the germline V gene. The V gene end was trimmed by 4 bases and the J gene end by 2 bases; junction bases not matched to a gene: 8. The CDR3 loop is CASSRRGQGDTDTQYF. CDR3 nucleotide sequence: TGCGCCAGCAGCCGGCGGGGACAGGGTGACACAGATACGCAGTATTTT.

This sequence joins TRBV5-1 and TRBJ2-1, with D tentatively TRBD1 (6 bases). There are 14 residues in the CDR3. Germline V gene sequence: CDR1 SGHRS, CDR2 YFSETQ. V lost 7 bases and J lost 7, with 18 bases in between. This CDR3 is CASFGRGVGNEQFF. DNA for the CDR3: TGCGCCAGCTTCGGCAGGGGTGTAGGAAATGAGCAGTTCTTC.

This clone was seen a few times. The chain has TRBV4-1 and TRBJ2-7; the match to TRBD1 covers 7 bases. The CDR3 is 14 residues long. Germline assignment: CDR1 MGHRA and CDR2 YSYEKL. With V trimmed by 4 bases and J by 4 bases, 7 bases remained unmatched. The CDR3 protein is CASSPDRAGYEQYF. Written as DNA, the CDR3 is TGCGCCAGCAGCCCCGACAGGGCCGGGTACGAGCAGTACTTC.

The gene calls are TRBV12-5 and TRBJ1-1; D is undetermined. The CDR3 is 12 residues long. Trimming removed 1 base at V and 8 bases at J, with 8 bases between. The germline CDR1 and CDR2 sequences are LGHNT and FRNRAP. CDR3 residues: CASGLGQAEAFF. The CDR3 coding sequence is TGTGCTAGTGGTTTGGGCCAGGCAGAAGCTTTCTTT.

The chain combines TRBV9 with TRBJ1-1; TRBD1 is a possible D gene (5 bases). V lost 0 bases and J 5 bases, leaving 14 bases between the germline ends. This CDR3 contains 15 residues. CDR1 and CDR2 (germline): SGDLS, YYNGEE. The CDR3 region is CASSVVGRDATEAFF. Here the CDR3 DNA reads TGTGCCAGCAGCGTAGTGGGCAGGGATGCTACTGAAGCTTTCTTT.

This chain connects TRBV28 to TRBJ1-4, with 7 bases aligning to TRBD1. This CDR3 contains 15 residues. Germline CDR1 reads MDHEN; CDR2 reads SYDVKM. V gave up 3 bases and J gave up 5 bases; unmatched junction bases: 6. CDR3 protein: CASSFLGQQNEKLFF. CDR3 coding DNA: TGTGCCAGCAGTTTCCTGGGACAGCAAAATGAAAAACTGTTTTTT.

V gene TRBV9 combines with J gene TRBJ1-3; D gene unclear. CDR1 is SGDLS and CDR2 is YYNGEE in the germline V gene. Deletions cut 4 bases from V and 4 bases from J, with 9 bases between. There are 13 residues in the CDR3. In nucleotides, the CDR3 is TGTGCCAGCAGCCGAGAAAACGGAAACACCATATATTTT. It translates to CASSRENGNTIYF.

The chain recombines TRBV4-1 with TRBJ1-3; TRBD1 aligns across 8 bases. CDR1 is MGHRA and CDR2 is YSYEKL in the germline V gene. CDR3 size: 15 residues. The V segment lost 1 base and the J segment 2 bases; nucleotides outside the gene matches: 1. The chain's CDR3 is CASSQGQGPGNTIYF. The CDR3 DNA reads TGCGCCAGCAGCCAAGGACAGGGGCCTGGAAACACCATATATTTT.

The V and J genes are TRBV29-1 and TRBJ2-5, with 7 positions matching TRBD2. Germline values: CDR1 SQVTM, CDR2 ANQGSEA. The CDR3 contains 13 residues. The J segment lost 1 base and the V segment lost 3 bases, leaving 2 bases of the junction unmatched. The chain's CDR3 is CSVEASGQETQYF. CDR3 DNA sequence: TGCAGCGTTGAGGCTAGCGGCCAAGAGACCCAGTACTTC. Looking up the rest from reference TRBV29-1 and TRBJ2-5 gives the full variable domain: SAVISQKPSRDICQRGTSLTIQCQVDSQVTMMFWYRQQPGQSLTLIATANQGSEATYESGFVIDKFPISRPNLTFSTLTVSNMSPEDSSIYLCSVEASGQETQYFGPGTRLLVL.

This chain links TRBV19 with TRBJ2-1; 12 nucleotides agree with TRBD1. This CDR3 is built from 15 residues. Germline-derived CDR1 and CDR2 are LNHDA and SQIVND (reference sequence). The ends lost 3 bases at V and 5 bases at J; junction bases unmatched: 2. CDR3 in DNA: TGTGCCAGTAGTATGGGACAGGGGGCGAACAATGAGCAGTTCTTC. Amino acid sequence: CASSMGQGANNEQFF.

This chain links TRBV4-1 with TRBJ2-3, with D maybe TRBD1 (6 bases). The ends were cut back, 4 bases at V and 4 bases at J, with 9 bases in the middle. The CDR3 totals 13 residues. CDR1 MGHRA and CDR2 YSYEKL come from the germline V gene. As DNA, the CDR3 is TGCGCCAGCAGCCCCACAGGGTCAGATACGCAGTATTTT. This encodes CASSPTGSDTQYF.

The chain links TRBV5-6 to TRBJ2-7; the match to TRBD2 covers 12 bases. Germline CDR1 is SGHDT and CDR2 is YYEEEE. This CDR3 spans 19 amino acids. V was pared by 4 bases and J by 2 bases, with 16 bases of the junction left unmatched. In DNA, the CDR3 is TGTGCCAGCAGCAGTACCGGGACTAGCGGGTTTCTCCACCCCTACGAGCAGTACGTC. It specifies CASSSTGTSGFLHPYEQYV.

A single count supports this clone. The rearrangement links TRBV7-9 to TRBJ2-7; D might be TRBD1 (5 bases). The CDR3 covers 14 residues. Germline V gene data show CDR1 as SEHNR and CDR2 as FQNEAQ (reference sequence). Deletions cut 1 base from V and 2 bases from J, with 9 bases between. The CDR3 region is CASSLVAGTYEQYF. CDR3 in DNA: TGTGCCAGCAGCTTAGTCGCAGGGACCTACGAGCAGTACTTC.

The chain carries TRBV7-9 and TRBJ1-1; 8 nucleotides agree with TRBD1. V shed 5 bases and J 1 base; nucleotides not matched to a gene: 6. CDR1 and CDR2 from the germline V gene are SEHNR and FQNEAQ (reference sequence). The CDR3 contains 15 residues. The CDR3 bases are TGTGCCAGCAGCATAGGACAGGGAGGGAACACTGAAGCTTTCTTT. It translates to CASSIGQGGNTEAFF.

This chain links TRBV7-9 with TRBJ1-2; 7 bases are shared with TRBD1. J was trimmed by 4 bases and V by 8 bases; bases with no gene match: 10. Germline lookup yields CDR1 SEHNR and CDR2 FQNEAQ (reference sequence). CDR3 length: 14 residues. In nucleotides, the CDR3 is TGTGCCAGCCTCATAGACAGGGACGGCTATGGCTACACCTTC. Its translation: CASLIDRDGYGYTF.

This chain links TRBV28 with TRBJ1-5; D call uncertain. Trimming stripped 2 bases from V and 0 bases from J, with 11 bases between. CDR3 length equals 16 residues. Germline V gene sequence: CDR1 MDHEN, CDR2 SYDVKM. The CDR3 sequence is CASSLRSYYSNQPQHF. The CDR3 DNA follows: TGTGCCAGCAGTTTAAGAAGCTATTATAGCAATCAGCCCCAGCATTTT.

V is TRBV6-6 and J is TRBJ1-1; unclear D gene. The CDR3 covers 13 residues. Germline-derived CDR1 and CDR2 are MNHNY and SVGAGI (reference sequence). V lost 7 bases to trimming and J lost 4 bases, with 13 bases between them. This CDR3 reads CASIFPSATEAFF. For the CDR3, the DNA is TGTGCCAGCATATTCCCAAGCGCCACTGAAGCTTTCTTT.

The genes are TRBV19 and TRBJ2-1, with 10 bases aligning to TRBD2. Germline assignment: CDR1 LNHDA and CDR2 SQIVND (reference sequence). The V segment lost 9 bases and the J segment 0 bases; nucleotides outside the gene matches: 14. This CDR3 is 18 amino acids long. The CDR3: CASRLVPSGGSSYNEQFF. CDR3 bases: TGTGCCAGCCGATTAGTCCCTAGCGGGGGTAGCTCCTACAATGAGCAGTTCTTC.

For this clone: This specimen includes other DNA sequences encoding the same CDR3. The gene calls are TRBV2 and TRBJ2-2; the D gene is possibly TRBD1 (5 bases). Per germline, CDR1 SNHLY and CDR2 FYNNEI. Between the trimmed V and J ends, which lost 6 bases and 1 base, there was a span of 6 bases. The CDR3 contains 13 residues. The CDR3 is CASSGQNTGELFF. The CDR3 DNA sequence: TGTGCCAGCAGCGGACAGAACACCGGGGAGCTGTTTTTT. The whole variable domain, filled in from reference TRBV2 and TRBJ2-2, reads EPEVTQTPSHQVTQMGQEVILRCVPISNHLYFYWYRQILGQKVEFLVSFYNNEISEKSEIFDDQFSVERPDGSNFTLKIRSTKLEDSAMYFCASSGQNTGELFFGEGSRLTVL.

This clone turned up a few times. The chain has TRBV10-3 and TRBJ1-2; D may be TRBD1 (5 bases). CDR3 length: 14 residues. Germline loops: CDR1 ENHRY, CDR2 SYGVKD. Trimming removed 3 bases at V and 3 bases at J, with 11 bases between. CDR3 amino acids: CAISEGVTHYGYTF. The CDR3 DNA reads TGTGCCATCAGTGAAGGGGTGACACACTATGGCTACACCTTC.

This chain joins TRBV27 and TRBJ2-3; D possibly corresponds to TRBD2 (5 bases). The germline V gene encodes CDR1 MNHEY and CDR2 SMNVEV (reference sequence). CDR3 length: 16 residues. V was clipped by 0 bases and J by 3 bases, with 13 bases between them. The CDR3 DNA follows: TGTGCCAGCAGTTTATCACCCGAGGGCAGAACAGATACGCAGTATTTT. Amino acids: CASSLSPEGRTDTQYF.

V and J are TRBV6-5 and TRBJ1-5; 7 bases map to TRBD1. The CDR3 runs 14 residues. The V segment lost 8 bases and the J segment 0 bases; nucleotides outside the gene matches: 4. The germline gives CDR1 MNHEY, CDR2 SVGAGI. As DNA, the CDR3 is TGTGCCAGCCGGGACAGTCATAGCAATCAGCCCCAGCATTTT. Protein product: CASRDSHSNQPQHF.